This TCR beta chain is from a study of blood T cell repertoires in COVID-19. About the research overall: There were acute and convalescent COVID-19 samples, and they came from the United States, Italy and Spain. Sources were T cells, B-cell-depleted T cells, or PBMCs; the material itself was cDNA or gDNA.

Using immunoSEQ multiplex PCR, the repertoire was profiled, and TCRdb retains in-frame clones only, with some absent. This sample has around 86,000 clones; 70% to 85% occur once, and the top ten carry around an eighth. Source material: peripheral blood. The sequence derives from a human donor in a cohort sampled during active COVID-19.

Written as DNA, the CDR3 is TGCGCCAGCAGCCAAGAGGGGGGTGAGGGGCGGCGCAATCAGCCCCAGCATTTT. This translates into CASSQEGGEGRRNQPQHF. This chain uses TRBV4-1 with TRBJ1-5; tentatively, D is TRBD1 (5 bases). The V end was cut by 0 bases, the J end by 2 bases, with 17 bases between. Germline-derived CDR1 and CDR2 are MGHRA and YSYEKL. CDR3 size: 18 residues.